The 16 T cell receptor beta chains in this list originate from one sample, sequenced in a study of T cell repertoires in cytomegalovirus infection. MiXCR, run by TCRdb on the reads, gives a single entry per CDR3 protein. The data contain 30,000 to 40,000 distinct CDR3 sequences, about 48% of them singletons. Antigen specificity for these receptors is unknown. The sequences come from CD8+ T cells from cultured PBMCs, collected from culture after CMV antigen stimulation. The receptors come from a human donor in good health (CMV status not recorded). Some clones in this sample may be carry-over from other donors' samples.

This rearrangement joins TRBV2 to TRBJ2-1; the D gene is possibly TRBD1 (6 bases). CDR3 length equals 15 residues. Trimming shortened V by 2 bases and J by 3 bases, and 11 bases separated the two germline ends. The germline CDR1 and CDR2 sequences are SNHLY and FYNNEI. CDR3 in DNA: TGTGCCAGCAGTGAAAAAGGACAGCTCTACAATGAGCAGTTCTTC. Translation: CASSEKGQLYNEQFF.

The rearrangement links TRBV7-9 to TRBJ2-1; the match to TRBD2 covers 7 bases. Germline V lookup: CDR1 SEHNR, CDR2 FQNEAQ (reference sequence). The CDR3 consists of 11 residues. Trimming cost V 5 bases and J 16 bases; bases outside gene matches: 8. In DNA form, the CDR3 reads TGTGCCAGCAGCCGCGGGACTACCGACTTCTTC. Protein: CASSRGTTDFF.

There are a few counts of this clonotype. V gene TRBV29-1 combines with J gene TRBJ2-1; 8 nucleotides agree with TRBD1. CDR1 is SQVTM and CDR2 is ANQGSEA in the germline V gene. CDR3 length: 14 amino acids. J was trimmed by 2 bases and V by 6 bases; bases with no gene match: 6. The CDR3 nucleotides are TGCAGCGTCAAAGACAGGGGAGCCTACAATGAGCAGTTCTTC. As protein: CSVKDRGAYNEQFF.

V gene TRBV7-3 combines with J gene TRBJ2-3; maybe TRBD1 (6 bases). Per germline, CDR1 SGHTA and CDR2 FQGTGA. The V and J ends lost 3 bases and 2 bases respectively, with 9 bases between them. The CDR3 contains 14 residues. The CDR3 nucleotides are TGTGCCAGCAGCTTTTCAGGGGACACAGATACGCAGTATTTT. Protein product: CASSFSGDTDTQYF.

V usage is TRBV6-2 or TRBV6-3 and J usage is TRBJ2-1; 12 nucleotides line up with TRBD2. The germline V gene has CDR1 MNHEY and CDR2 SVGEGT. The CDR3 runs to 13 residues. The ends lost 8 bases at V and 7 bases at J; junction bases unmatched: 3. CDR3 sequence (DNA): TGTGCCAGCGGGACTAGCGGGCCGAATGAGCAGTTCTTC. Its translation: CASGTSGPNEQFF.

This clonotype has at least ten counts. The V gene is TRBV18, the J gene TRBJ1-4, with D possibly TRBD1 on 6 matching bases. Germline lookup yields CDR1 KGHSH and CDR2 LQKENI. This CDR3 region has 16 residues. Deletions cut 1 base from V and 7 bases from J, with 16 bases between. DNA for the CDR3: TGTGCCAGCTCACCACTTGATGGCAGGGGTGGTGAAAAACTGTTTTTT. Its translation is CASSPLDGRGGEKLFF.

The chain recombines TRBV6-5 with TRBJ1-4; TRBD1 matches 7 bases. This CDR3 is 14 amino acids long. Germline V gene sequence: CDR1 MNHEY, CDR2 SVGAGI. The junction had 3 bases not matched to a gene; V was cut back by 2 bases and J by 6 bases. The CDR3 DNA reads TGTGCCAGCAGTTACCTAACAGGGGATGAAAAACTGTTTTTT. Translated, it gives CASSYLTGDEKLFF.

V usage is TRBV28 and J usage is TRBJ1-2; tentatively, D is TRBD1 (6 bases). This CDR3 has 13 amino acids. The germline gives CDR1 MDHEN, CDR2 SYDVKM. V was trimmed by 7 bases and J by 4 bases, leaving 13 bases between them. As DNA, the CDR3 is TGTGCCAGCACCACTGGGGGGGCCTATGGCTACACCTTC. It specifies CASTTGGAYGYTF.

This rearrangement joins TRBV7-3 to TRBJ2-3, with D unresolved. The CDR3 runs to 13 residues. Germline values: CDR1 SGHTA, CDR2 FQGTGA. With 6 bases removed from V and 2 bases from J, the gap between germline ends came to 9 bases. As DNA, the CDR3 is TGTGCCAGCAGTCCCTCTTACACAGATACGCAGTATTTT. It specifies CASSPSYTDTQYF.

The chain carries TRBV7-6 and TRBJ2-5, with 12 bases aligning to TRBD2. CDR1 is SGHVS and CDR2 is FNYEAQ in the germline V gene. V shed 6 bases and J 3 bases; nucleotides not matched to a gene: 11. CDR3 length: 17 amino acids. The CDR3 nucleotides read TGTGCCAGCAGTCGACTAGCGGGAGAGGTGTCGGAAGAGACCCAGTACTTC. Residues: CASSRLAGEVSEETQYF.

In this sample, this clonotype turned up many times. The V gene is TRBV7-9, the J gene TRBJ2-1; TRBD1 is a possible D gene (5 bases). V was pared by 5 bases and J by 6 bases, with 17 bases between. The CDR3 length is 15 residues. Germline CDR1 is SEHNR and CDR2 is FQNEAQ (reference sequence). CDR3 protein: CASSPEWAGPNEQFF. Here the CDR3 DNA reads TGTGCCAGCAGCCCCGAATGGGCAGGGCCCAATGAGCAGTTCTTC.

This CDR3 is CASSLASGGSVETQYF. CDR3 sequence (DNA): TGTGCCAGCAGTTTGGCGTCAGGGGGCTCGGTAGAGACCCAGTACTTC. The J gene is TRBJ2-5, the V gene TRBV12-3 or TRBV12-4; 8 bases agree with TRBD1. J was trimmed by 4 bases and V by 3 bases; bases with no gene match: 10. This CDR3 spans 16 amino acids.

The chain combines TRBV6-1 with TRBJ2-7; D is uncertain. V was cut by 7 bases and J by 0 bases, with 10 bases left in between. This CDR3 spans 13 amino acids. Germline CDR1 reads MNHNS; CDR2 reads SASEGT. Written as DNA, the CDR3 is TGTGCCAGCATATCAGTCTTCTCCTACGAGCAGTACTTC. It is translated as CASISVFSYEQYF.

This clonotype was counted a single time. The chain employs TRBV19 and TRBJ2-3, with D possibly matching TRBD1 (5 bases). V lost 7 bases to trimming and J lost 0 bases, with 11 bases between them. Germline CDR1 is LNHDA and CDR2 is SQIVND (reference sequence). The CDR3 totals 14 residues. CDR3 amino acids: CASISTVSTDTQYF. DNA for the CDR3: TGTGCCAGTATTTCGACAGTTAGCACAGATACGCAGTATTTT.

In its sample, this clonotype was seen a few times. This chain links TRBV20-1 with TRBJ2-3; no clear D. Germline-derived CDR1 and CDR2 are DFQATT and SNEGSKA (reference sequence). The CDR3 covers 17 residues. Trimming removed 0 bases at V and 1 base at J, with 17 bases between. The CDR3 here is CSARDRYASGRTDTQYF. Here the CDR3 DNA reads TGCAGTGCTAGAGATCGGTATGCGTCCGGGCGCACAGATACGCAGTATTTT.

This clonotype was counted only a few times. The chain recombines TRBV5-1 with TRBJ2-5, with D possibly TRBD2 on 6 matching bases. The CDR3 is 16 residues long. Germline V gives CDR1 SGHRS, CDR2 YFSETQ. The ends were cut back, 3 bases at V and 4 bases at J, with 19 bases in the middle. CDR3 sequence reads: CASSSYRRDSPETQYF. The CDR3 nucleotides read TGCGCCAGCAGCTCCTACCGCCGGGACTCCCCAGAGACCCAGTACTTC.